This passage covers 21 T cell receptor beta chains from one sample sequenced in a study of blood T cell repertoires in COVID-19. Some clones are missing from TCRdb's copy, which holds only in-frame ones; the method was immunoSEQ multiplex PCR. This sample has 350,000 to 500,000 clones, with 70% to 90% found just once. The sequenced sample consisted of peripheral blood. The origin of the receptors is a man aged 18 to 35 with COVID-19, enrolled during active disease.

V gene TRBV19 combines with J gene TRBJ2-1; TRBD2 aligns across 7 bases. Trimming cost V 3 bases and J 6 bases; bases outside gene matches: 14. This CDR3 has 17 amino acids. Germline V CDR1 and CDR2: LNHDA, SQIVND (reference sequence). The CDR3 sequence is CASSMSYGTKVGNEQFF. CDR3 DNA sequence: TGTGCCAGTAGTATGAGCTACGGGACTAAGGTCGGCAATGAGCAGTTCTTC.

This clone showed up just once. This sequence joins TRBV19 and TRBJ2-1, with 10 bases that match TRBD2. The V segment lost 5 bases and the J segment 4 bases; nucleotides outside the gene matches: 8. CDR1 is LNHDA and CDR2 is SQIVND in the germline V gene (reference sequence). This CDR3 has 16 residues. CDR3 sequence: CASSPKREGPYNEQFF. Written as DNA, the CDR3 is TGTGCCAGTAGTCCGAAGCGGGAGGGCCCTTACAATGAGCAGTTCTTC.

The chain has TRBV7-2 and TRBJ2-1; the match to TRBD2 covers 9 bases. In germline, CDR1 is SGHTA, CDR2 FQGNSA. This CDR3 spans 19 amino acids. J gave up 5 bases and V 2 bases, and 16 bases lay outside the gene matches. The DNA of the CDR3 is TGTGCCAGCAGCTTACCCCGGGCTAGCGGGAACCCGTCGGACAATGAGCAGTTCTTC. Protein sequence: CASSLPRASGNPSDNEQFF.

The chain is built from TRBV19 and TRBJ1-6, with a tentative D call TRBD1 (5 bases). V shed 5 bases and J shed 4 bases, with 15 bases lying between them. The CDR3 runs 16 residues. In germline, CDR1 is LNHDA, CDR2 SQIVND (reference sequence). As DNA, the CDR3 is TGTGCCAGTAGTGCGGGGCGCCGGGGGTATAATTCACCCCTCCACTTT. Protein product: CASSAGRRGYNSPLHF.

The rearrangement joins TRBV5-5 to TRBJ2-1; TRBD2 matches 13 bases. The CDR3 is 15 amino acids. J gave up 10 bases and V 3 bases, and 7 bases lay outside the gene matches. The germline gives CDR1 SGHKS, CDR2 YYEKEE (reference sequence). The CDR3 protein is CASSSQLAGGHEQFF. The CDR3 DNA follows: TGTGCCAGCAGCTCGCAACTAGCGGGGGGGCACGAGCAGTTCTTC.

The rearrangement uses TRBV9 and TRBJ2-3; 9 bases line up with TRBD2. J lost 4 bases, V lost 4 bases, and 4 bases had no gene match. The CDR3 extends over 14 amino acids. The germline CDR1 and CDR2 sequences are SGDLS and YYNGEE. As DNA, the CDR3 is TGTGCCAGCAGCCGAAGCGGGGGGTCAGATACGCAGTATTTT. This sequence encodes CASSRSGGSDTQYF.

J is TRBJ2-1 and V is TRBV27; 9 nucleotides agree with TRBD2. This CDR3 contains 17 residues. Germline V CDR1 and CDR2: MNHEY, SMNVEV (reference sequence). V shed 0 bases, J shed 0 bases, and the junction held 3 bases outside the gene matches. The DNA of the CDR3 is TGTGCCAGCAGTTTATCTCCTAGCGGGAACTCCTACAATGAGCAGTTCTTC. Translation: CASSLSPSGNSYNEQFF.

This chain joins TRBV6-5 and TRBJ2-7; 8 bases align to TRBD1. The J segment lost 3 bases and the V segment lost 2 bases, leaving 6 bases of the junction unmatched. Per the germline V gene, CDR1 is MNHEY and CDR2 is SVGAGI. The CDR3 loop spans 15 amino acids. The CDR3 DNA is TGTGCCAGCAGTTACGTAGGGACAGGCAACTACGAGCAGTACTTC. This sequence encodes CASSYVGTGNYEQYF.

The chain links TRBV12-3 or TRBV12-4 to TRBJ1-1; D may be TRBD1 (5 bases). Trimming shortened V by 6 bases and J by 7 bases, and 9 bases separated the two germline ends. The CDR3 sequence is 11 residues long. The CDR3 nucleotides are TGTGCCAGCAGCCCCCAGGGTGAAGCTTTCTTT. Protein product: CASSPQGEAFF.

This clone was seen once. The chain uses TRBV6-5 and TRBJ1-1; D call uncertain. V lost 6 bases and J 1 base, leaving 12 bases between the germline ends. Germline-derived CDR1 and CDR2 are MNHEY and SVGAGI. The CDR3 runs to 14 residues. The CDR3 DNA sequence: TGTGCCAGCAGCCGAAGAGAGGGGAACACTGAAGCTTTCTTT. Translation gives CASSRREGNTEAFF.

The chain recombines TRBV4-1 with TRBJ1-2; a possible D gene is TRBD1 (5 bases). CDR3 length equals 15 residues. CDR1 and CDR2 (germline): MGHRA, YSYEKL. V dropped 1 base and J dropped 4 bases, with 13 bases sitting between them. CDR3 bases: TGCGCCAGCAGCCAAGTAACGGGGGATGGCTATGGCTACACCTTC. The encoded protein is CASSQVTGDGYGYTF.

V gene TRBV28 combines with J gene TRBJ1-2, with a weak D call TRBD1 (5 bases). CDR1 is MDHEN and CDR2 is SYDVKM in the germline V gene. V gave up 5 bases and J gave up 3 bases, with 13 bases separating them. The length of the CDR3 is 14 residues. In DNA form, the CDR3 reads TGTGCCAGCAGTAGAAGGGGCAGTTACTATGGCTACACCTTC. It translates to CASSRRGSYYGYTF.

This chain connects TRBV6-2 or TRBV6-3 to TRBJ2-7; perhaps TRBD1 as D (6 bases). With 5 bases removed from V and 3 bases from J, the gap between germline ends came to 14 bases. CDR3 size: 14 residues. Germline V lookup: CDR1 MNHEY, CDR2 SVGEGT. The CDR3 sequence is CASSDPGHRYEQYF. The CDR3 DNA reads TGTGCCAGCAGTGACCCGGGACACCGCTACGAGCAGTACTTC.

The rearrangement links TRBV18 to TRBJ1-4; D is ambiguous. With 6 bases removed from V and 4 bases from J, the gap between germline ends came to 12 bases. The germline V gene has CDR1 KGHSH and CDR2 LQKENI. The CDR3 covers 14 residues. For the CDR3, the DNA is TGTGCCAGCTCCCCGGGGTCCGGTAATGAAAAACTGTTTTTT. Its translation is CASSPGSGNEKLFF.

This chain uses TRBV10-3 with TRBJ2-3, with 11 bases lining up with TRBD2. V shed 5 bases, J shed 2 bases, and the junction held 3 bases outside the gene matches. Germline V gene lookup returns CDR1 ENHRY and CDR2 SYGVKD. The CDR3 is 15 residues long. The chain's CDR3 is CAISLAGGTTDTQYF. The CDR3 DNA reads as TGTGCCATCAGTCTAGCGGGAGGAACCACAGATACGCAGTATTTT.

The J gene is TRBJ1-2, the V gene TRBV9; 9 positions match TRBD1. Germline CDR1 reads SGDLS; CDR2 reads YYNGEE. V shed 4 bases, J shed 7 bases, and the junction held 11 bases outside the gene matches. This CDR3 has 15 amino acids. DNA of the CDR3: TGTGCCAGCAGCCCCCGGGACAGGGAATTGTTTGGCTACACCTTC. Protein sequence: CASSPRDRELFGYTF.

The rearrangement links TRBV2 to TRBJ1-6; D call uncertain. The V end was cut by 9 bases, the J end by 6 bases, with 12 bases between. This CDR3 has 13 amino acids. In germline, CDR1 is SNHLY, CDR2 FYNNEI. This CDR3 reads CASGPAGNSPLHF. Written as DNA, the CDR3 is TGTGCCAGTGGTCCAGCGGGTAATTCACCCCTCCACTTT.

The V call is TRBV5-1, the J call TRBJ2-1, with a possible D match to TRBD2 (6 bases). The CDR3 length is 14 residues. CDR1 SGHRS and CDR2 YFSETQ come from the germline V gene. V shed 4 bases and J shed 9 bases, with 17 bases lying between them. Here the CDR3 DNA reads TGCGCCAGCAGCGTCGGGACGCCCGGGGGTGAGCAGTTCTTC. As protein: CASSVGTPGGEQFF.

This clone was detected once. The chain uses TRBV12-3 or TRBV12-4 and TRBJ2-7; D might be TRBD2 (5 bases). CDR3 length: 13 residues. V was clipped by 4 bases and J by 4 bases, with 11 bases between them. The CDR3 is CASSSGNTYEQYF. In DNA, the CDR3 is TGTGCCAGCAGTTCGGGGAATACGTACGAGCAGTACTTC.

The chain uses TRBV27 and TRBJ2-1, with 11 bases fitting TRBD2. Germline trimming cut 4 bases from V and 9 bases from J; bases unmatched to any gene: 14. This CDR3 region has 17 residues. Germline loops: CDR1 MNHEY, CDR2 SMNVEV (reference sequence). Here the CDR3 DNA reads TGTGCCAGCAGTTGGGGCCCCTTAGCGGGAGGGGTCACTGAGCAGTTCTTC. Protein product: CASSWGPLAGGVTEQFF.

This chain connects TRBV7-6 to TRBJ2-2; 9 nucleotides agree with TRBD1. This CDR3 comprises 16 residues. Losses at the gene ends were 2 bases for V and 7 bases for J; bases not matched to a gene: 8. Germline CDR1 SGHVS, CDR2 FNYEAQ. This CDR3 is CASSLTGGVRNGELFF. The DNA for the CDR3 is TGTGCCAGCAGCTTAACAGGGGGCGTAAGGAACGGGGAGCTGTTTTTT.